A single T cell receptor beta chain is shown here with its context. Its antigen is undetermined. Germline-derived CDR1 and CDR2 are SGHTA and FQGTGA. The CDR3 spans 14 residues. Trimming removed 4 bases from V and 5 bases from J; junction bases left unmatched: 8. The data stem from a study of shared clonotypes between healthy human individuals. Study-wide results and caveats: When compared with the clonotypes that were shared by all four sorted-subset donors, the non-shared clonotypes turned out to have lower generation probabilities.

Measured with immunoSEQ multiplex PCR; TCRdb has only the in-frame clones, and not every one. Of about 1.1 million clones listed, around 82% are singletons. Donors comprised healthy HIV-negative adults lacking recent acute infections or vaccinations. The genes are TRBV7-3 and TRBJ2-7; 7 bases line up with TRBD1. Sequencing input: memory CD4+ T cells from PBMCs. Specified subset: CD45RA-negative fraction. The TCR sequence derives from a man aged 18-30 years in good health. Some clones in this sample may be carry-over from other donors' samples. This CDR3 reads CASSSNRGFDEQYF. The CDR3 region has the DNA TGTGCCAGCAGCTCGAACAGGGGATTCGACGAGCAGTACTTC.